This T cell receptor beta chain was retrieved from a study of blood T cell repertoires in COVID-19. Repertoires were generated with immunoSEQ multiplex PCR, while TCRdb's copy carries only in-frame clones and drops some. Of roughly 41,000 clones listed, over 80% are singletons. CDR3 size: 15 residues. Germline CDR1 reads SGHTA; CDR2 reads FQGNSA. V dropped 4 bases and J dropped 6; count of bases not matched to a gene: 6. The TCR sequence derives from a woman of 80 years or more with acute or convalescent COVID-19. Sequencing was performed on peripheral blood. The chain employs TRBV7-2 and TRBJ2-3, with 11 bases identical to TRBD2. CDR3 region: CASSSSGGRWDTQYF. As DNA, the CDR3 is TGTGCCAGCAGCTCTAGCGGGGGGCGATGGGATACGCAGTATTTT.